Sequencing of this TCR beta chain was carried out in a study of blood T cells in healthy people across ages. This clonotype was seen only a few times. Through a sample-barcoded 5' primer and a J-beta primer mix, a second PCR was run for about 7 to 12 cycles. TCRdb re-called the 5' RACE reads with MiXCR, one entry per CDR3 protein. The table lists approximately 800,000 distinct CDR3 sequences, approximately 53% of them singletons. The germline V and J ends were trimmed by 4 bases and 4 bases, with 16 bases remaining between them. Germline CDR1 reads MNHEY; CDR2 reads SVGAGI. This CDR3 is built from 15 residues.

Sequencing used blood. This chain uses TRBV6-5 with TRBJ1-2, with D perhaps matching TRBD1 (5 bases). This TCR was sampled from a middle-aged man in good health. CDR3 residues: CASSSRTRVTYGYTF. DNA of the CDR3: TGTGCCAGCAGTTCCCGCACCAGGGTCACCTATGGCTACACCTTC.